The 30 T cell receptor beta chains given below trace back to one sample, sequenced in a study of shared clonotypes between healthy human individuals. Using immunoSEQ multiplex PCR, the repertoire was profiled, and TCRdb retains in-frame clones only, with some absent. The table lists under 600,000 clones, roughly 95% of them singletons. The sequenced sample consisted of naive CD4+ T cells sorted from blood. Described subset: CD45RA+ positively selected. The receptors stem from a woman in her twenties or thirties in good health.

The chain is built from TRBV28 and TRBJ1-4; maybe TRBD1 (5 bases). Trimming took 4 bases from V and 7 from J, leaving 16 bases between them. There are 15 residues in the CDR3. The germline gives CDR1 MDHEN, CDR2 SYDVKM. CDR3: CASSSPGRPGEKLFF. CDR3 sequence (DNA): TGTGCCAGCAGTTCCCCGGGACGGCCGGGTGAAAAACTGTTTTTT. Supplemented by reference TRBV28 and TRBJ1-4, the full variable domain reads DVKVTQSSRYLVKRTGEKVFLECVQDMDHENMFWYRQDPGLGLRLIYFSYDVKMKEKGDIPEGYSVSREKKERFSLILESASTNQTSMYLCASSSPGRPGEKLFFGSGTQLSVL.

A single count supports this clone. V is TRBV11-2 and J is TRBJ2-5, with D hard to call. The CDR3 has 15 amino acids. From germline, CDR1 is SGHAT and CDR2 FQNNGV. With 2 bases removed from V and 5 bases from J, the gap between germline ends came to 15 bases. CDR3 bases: TGTGCCAGCAGCTTAACCCGAGGACCTTGGGAGACCCAGTACTTC. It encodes CASSLTRGPWETQYF.

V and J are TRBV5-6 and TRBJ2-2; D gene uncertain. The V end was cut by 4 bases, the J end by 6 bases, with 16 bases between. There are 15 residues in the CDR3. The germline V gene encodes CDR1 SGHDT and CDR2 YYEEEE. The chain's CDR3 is CASSTLNPEAGELFF. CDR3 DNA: TGTGCCAGCAGCACCCTAAACCCCGAGGCCGGGGAGCTGTTTTTT.

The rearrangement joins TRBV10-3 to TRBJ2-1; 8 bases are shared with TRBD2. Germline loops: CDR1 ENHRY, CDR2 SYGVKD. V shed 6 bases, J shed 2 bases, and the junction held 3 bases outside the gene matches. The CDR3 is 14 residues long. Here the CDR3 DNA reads TGTGCCATCAGAGGCGGGGGGCCCTACAATGAGCAGTTCTTC. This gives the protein CAIRGGGPYNEQFF.

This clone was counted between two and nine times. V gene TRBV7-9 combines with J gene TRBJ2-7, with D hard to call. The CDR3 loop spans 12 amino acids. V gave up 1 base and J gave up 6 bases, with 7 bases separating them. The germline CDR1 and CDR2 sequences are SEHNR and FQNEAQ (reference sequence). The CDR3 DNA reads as TGTGCCAGCAGCTTAGACTCCACCGAGCAGTACTTC. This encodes CASSLDSTEQYF.

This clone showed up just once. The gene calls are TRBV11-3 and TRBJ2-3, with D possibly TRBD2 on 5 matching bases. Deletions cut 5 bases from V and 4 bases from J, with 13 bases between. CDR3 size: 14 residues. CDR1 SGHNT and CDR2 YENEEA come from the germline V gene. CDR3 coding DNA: TGTGCCAGCAGCAGAGGGCAGTTTTCAGATACGCAGTATTTT. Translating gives CASSRGQFSDTQYF.

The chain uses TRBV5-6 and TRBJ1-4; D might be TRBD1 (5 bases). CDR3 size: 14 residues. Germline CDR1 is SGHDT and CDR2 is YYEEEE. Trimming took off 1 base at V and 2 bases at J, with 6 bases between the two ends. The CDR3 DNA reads TGTGCCAGCAGCTTGAGACAGACTAATGAAAAACTGTTTTTT. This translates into CASSLRQTNEKLFF.

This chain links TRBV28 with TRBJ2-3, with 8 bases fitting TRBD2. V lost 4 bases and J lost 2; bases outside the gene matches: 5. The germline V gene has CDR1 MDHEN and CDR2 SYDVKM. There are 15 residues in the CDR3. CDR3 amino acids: CASSSTSGNTDTQYF. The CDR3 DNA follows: TGTGCCAGCAGTTCTACTAGCGGCAACACAGATACGCAGTATTTT.

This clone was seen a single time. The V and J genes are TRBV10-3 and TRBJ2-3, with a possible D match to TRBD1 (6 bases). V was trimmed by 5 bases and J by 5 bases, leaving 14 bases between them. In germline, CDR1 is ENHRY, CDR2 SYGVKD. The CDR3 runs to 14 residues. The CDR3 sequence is CAISNNQGGDTQYF. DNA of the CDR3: TGTGCCATCAGTAACAATCAAGGGGGAGATACGCAGTATTTT.

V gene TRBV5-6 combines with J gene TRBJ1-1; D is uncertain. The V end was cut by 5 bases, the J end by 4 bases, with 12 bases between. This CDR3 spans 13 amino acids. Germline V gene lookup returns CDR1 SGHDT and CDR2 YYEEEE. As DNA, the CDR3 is TGTGCCAGCAGGGCGGGTCCGGGCACTGAAGCTTTCTTT. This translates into CASRAGPGTEAFF. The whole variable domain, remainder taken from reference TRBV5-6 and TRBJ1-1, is DAGVTQSPTHLIKTRGQQVTLRCSPKSGHDTVSWYQQALGQGPQFIFQYYEEEERQRGNFPDRFSGHQFPNYSSELNVNALLLGDSALYLCASRAGPGTEAFFGQGTRLTVV.

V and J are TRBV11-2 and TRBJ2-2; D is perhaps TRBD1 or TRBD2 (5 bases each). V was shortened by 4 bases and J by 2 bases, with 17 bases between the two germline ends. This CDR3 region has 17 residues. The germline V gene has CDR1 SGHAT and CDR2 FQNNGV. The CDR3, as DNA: TGTGCCAGCAGCTCCCCTTACGGGACCGAAAACACCGGGGAGCTGTTTTTT. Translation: CASSSPYGTENTGELFF.

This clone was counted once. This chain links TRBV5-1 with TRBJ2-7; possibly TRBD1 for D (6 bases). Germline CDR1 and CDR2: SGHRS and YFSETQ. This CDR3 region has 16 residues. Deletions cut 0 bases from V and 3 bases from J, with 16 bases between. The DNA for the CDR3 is TGCGCCAGCAGCTTGGACTGGGGGCCGGCCCTCTACGAGCAGTACTTC. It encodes CASSLDWGPALYEQYF.

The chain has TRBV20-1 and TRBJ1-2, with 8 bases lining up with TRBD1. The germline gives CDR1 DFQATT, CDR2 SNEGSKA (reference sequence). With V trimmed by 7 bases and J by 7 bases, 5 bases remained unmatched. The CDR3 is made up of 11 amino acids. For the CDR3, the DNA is TGCAGTGACAGGGGGTCGGGTGGCTACACCTTC. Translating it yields CSDRGSGGYTF.

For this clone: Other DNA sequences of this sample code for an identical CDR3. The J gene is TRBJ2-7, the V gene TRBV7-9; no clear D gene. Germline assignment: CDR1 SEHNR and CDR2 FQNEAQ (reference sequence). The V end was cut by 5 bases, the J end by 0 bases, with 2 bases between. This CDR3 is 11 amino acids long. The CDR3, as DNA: TGTGCCAGCAGCCACTCCTACGAGCAGTACTTC. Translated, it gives CASSHSYEQYF.

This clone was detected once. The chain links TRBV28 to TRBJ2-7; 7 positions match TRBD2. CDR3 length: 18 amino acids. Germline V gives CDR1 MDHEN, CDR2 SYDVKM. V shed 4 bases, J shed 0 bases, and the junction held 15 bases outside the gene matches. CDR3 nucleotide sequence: TGTGCCAGCAGTTCCCGCCCCGAAGGGCGGGAGAACTCCTACGAGCAGTACTTC. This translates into CASSSRPEGRENSYEQYF.

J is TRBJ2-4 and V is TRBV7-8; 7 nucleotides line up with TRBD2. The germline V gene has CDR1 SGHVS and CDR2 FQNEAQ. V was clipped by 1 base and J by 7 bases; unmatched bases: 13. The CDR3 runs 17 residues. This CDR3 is CASSLDLSAGVRNIQYF. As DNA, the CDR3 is TGTGCCAGCAGCTTAGATCTCTCGGCGGGGGTCAGGAACATTCAGTACTTC.

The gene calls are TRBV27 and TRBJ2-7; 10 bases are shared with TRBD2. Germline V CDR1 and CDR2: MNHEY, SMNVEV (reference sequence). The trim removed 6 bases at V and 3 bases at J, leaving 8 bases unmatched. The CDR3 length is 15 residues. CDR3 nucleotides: TGTGCCAGCAGGAATCCCGGGACTAGCGTCTACGAGCAGTACTTC. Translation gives CASRNPGTSVYEQYF.

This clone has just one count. CDR3 protein: CASSDTENTEAFF. DNA of the CDR3: TGTGCCAGCTCCGATACAGAGAACACTGAAGCTTTCTTT. The chain employs TRBV18 and TRBJ1-1; D not certain. Trimming took 6 bases from V and 1 from J, leaving 9 bases between them. Germline CDR1 KGHSH, CDR2 LQKENI. The CDR3 spans 13 residues.

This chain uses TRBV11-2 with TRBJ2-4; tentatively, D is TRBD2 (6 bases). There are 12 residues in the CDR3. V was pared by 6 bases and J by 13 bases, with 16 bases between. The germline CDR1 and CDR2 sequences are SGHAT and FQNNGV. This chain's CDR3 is CASRLNPGLQYF. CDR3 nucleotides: TGTGCCAGCAGATTAAACCCGGGACTCCAGTACTTC.

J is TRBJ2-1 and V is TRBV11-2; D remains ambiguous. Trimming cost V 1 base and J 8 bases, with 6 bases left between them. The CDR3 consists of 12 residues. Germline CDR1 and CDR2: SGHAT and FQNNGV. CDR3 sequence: CASSLGRHEQFF. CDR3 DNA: TGTGCCAGCAGCTTAGGGCGCCATGAGCAGTTCTTC.

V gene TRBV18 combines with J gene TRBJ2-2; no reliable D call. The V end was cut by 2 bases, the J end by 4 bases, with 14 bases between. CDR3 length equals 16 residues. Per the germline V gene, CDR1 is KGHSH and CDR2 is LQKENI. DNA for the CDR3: TGTGCCAGCTCACCAAGTGAGGCCCTCGGCACCGGGGAGCTGTTTTTT. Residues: CASSPSEALGTGELFF.

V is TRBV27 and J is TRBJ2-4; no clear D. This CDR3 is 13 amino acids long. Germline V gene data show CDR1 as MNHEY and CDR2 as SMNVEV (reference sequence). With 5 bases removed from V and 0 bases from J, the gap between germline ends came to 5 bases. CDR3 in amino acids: CASSPTAKNIQYF. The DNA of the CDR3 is TGTGCCAGCAGTCCCACAGCCAAAAACATTCAGTACTTC.

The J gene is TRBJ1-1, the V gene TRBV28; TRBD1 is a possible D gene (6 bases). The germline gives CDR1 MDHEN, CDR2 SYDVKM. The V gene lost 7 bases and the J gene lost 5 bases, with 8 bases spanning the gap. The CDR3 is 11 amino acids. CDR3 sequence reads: CASNRVTEAFF. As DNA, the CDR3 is TGTGCCAGCAACAGGGTGACTGAAGCTTTCTTT.

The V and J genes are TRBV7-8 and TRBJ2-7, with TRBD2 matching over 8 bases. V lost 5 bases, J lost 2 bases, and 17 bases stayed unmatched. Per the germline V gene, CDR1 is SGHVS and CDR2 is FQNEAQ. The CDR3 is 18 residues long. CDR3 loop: CASSIRPRGGTSTYEQYF. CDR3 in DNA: TGTGCCAGCAGCATACGACCACGGGGGGGGACTTCCACCTACGAGCAGTACTTC.

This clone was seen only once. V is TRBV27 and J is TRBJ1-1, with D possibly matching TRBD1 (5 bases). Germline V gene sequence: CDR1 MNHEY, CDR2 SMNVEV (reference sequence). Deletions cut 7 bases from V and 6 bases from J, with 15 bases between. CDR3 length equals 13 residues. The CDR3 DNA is TGTGCCAGCAACCAGGTGGAGGGGCCTGAAGCTTTCTTT. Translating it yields CASNQVEGPEAFF.

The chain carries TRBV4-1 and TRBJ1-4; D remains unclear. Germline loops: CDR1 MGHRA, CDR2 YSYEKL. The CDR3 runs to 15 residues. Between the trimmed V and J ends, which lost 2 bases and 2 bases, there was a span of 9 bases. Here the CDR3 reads CASSQPTSTNEKLFF. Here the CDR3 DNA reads TGCGCCAGCAGCCAACCGACGTCTACTAATGAAAAACTGTTTTTT.

The CDR3 here is CASRASGSGEQYF. DNA for the CDR3: TGTGCCAGTAGAGCTAGCGGGTCGGGTGAGCAGTACTTC. The chain has TRBV19 and TRBJ2-7; 8 bases map to TRBD2. Germline V CDR1 and CDR2: LNHDA, SQIVND (reference sequence). CDR3 size: 13 residues. The trim removed 6 bases at V and 7 bases at J, leaving 8 bases unmatched.

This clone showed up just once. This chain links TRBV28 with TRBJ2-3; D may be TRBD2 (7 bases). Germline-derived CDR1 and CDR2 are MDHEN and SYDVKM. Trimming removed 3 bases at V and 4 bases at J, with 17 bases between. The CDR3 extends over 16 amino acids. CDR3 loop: CASSLLGGRGADTQYF. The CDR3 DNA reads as TGTGCCAGCAGTTTGCTTGGGGGGAGGGGGGCAGATACGCAGTATTTT.

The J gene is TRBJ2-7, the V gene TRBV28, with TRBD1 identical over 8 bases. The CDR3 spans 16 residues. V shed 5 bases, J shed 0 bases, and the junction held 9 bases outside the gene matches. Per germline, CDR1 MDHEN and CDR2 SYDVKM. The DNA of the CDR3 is TGTGCCAGCAGTACCACTAGACAGGGGCGCTCCTACGAGCAGTACTTC. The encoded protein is CASSTTRQGRSYEQYF.

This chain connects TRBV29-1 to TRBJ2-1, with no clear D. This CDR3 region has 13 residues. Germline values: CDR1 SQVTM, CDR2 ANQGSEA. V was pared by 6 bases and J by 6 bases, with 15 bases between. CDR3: CSVEKDEVNEQFF. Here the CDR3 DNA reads TGCAGCGTCGAGAAGGACGAGGTCAATGAGCAGTTCTTC.